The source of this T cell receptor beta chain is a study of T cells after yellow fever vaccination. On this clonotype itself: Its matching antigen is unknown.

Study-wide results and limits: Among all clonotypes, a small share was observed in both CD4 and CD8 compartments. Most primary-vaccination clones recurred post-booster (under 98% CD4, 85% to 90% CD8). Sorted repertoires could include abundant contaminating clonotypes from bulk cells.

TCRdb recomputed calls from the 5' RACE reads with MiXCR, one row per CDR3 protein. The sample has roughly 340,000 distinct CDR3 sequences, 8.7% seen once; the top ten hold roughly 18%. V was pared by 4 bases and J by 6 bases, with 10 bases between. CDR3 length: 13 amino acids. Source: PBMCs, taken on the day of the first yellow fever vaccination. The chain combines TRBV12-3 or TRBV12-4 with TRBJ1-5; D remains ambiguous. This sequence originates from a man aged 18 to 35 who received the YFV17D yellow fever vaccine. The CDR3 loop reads CASSSPPGQPQHF. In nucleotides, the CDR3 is TGTGCCAGCAGTTCTCCCCCTGGTCAGCCCCAGCATTTT.